This T cell receptor beta chain derives from a study of OX40 agonist ivuxolimab in advanced cancers. Across the study: Treatment received earlier with anti-PD-1, anti-PD-L1 or anti-CTLA-4 agents was allowed, and under 50% had some. There were three patients with partial responses, one having hepatocellular carcinoma and two cutaneous melanoma. Findings of the study overall: Part of the nonresponder group also had normalized T-cell clonal expansion that was low. The antigen specificity of the peripheral T cells (those that were expanded) was not determined.

Looked up from germline, CDR1 is MGHRA and CDR2 is YSYEKL. The CDR3 length is 18 residues. On this clone: Antigen: not known. The junction departs from germline at one end; a sequencing error may be responsible.

Produced via immunoSEQ multiplex PCR; TCRdb's table is partial and in-frame only. The sample includes over 15,000 clones, 85% to 90% of them seen just once. This sequence was found in an adult with an advanced solid tumor such as melanoma, head and neck, liver or kidney cancer. The sample here was CD4+ or CD8+ T cells sorted from blood, taken in a trial of the OX40 agonist ivuxolimab. The chain has TRBV4-1 and TRBJ1-4, with 12 bases fitting TRBD1. CDR3 in DNA: TGCGCCAGCAGCAAAGAGCCGGGACAGGGGGCTGGTAATGAAAAACTGTTTTTT. Its protein is CASSKEPGQGAGNEKLFF.